This T cell receptor beta chain was sequenced during a study of blood T cell repertoires in COVID-19. For the study at large: The United States, Italy and Spain were the sources of the acute and convalescent COVID-19 samples. Sample material is recorded as cDNA or gDNA derived from T cells, B-cell-depleted T cells, or PBMCs.

V gave up 5 bases and J gave up 0 bases, with 9 bases separating them. This CDR3 is 14 amino acids long. From germline, CDR1 is SGHRS and CDR2 YFSETQ. Only one count was recorded for this clone. Authors' methods: Amplification with reference gene primers provided the estimates of nucleated cell counts. TCRdb keeps only in-frame clones here, not all; method: immunoSEQ multiplex PCR. V, J and clone size were drawn from that table, and D and trimming were deduced from the DNA. The table shows about 190,000 clones, with roughly 86% occurring only once. The genes are TRBV5-1 and TRBJ2-1, with D possibly matching TRBD2 (6 bases). Sequences were obtained from peripheral blood. The clonotype originates from a woman in her seventies with active or convalescent COVID-19. This CDR3 reads CASSGGNSYNEQFF. The CDR3 region has the DNA TGCGCCAGCAGTGGCGGGAACTCCTACAATGAGCAGTTCTTC.